There are a few counts of the clone carrying this TCR beta chain. The antigen remains unidentified. The CDR3 goes on 3 residues after the read ends, and that part is filled in from the germline J gene. The data derive from a study of T cell clonality in common variable immunodeficiency. The J segment lost 1 base and the V segment lost 2 bases, leaving 8 bases of the junction unmatched. This CDR3 is 17 amino acids long. Germline V gene sequence: CDR1 MNHEY, CDR2 SVGEGT. CVID meant reduced serum IgG, IgA and/or IgM plus specific antibody deficiency. CVID subjects had received replacement immunoglobulin for at least one year. Study-wide findings and caveats: Fewer deletions and N-nucleotide insertions were reportedly seen in common variable immunodeficiency TCR beta sequences. CVID subjects had higher TCRbeta clonality than healthy controls, most marked in about a third.

Profiled with immunoSEQ multiplex PCR; TCRdb holds only in-frame clones, not every one. This table holds 25,000 to 30,000 clones with no singletons; the top ten claim 3% to 3.5%. Material for sequencing was peripheral blood mononuclear cells. The chain recombines TRBV6-2 or TRBV6-3 with TRBJ1-5, with 7 bases that match TRBD1. This receptor was identified in a human donor with common variable immunodeficiency. The covered CDR3 bases are TGTGCCAGCAGTTACGGAACAGGGGTCTCGAGCAATCAGCCC. This sequence encodes CASSYGTGVSSNQP. The whole CDR3 region reads CASSYGTGVSSNQPQHF.